This T cell receptor beta chain was sequenced during a study of neurological immune-mediated disorders (dated by TCRdb to the late 2010s). Some background on the complete study: Among the approximately 34 multiple sclerosis patients, approximately 30 had relapsing-remitting MS and 3 had secondary progressive MS. Peripheral blood TCR-beta repertoires from HTLV-I-associated myelopathy (HAM/TSP) patients, multiple sclerosis patients and healthy controls were compared by UMI-based sequencing. Longitudinal samples, technical triplicates and paired sorted CD4+ and CD8+ T-cell subsets, alongside PBMC samples, were included among the approximately 110 TCR-beta libraries. The cohort included about 66 subjects: about 15 with HAM/TSP, some 35 with multiple sclerosis, and some 20 healthy controls. What the authors observed across the whole study: The MS cluster was not associated with any clinical or MRI features, and the authors stated that larger cohorts are needed. Repertoires from 18 of 34 MS patients were grouped by phylogenetic analysis into a cluster of related CDR3 sequences, suggesting a possible repertoire-level signature. No identical CDR3 amino acid sequences were found to be shared among expanded clones across subjects, suggesting that TCR-beta repertoires were private in all groups. TCR clonal expansion was highest in HAM/TSP patients and lowest in MS patients, with MS patients falling below even healthy controls.

This clonotype has ten or more counts. Its target antigen remains unknown. Per-base quality was not reported, and no clone a single base away is much larger than it. V lost 5 bases and J lost 4 bases, and the count of bases not matched to a germline gene is 13. Inclusive of the bounding cysteine and phenylalanine, the CDR3 is 16 residues long. Only the CDR3 portion is preserved as DNA: 48 bases, with reading frame beginning at the first base. Unsorted PBMC libraries were generated from 2 million PBMCs stored in RNAlater at -80 °C until RNA extraction. The multiple sclerosis patients were enrolled in a US clinical protocol that evaluated disease progression with magnetic resonance imaging. Peripheral blood was subjected to Ficoll-Hypaque density gradient centrifugation to isolate PBMCs, which were then cryopreserved in liquid nitrogen. cDNA was synthesized by template-switch 5'RACE using a primer carrying a 10-nucleotide random unique molecular identifier by which each TCR transcript was tagged. Over 170 million TCR-beta sequences, covering 15-18 subjects, were produced in each sequencing run. The RNeasy kit was used for extraction of total RNA. The KAPA Real-time Library Amplification kit was used to amplify TCR-beta VDJ regions with primers for the TCR constant region and the 5'RACE anchor. Sample indexes and Illumina adaptors were added in a first PCR, and a second PCR then increased library yield. After Ampure bead purification, the TCR product of roughly 650 bp was size-selected on a 2% E-gel SizeSelection system. Before pooling, library quality was assessed on a Bioanalyzer, concentration was determined with Qubit, and library quantification was performed with the Kapa Library Quantification kit. An Illumina HiSeq 2500 was used to sequence the libraries paired-end at 2 x 150 bp. To increase sequence diversity, about 25-31% phiX was spiked into each library pool. Under the source paper's analysis protocol: The UMI-based MiGEC pipeline processed quality-filtered reads and removed over 80% of raw TCR sequences during error correction. IMGT germline references were used for alignment of VDJ genes, and clonotypes were defined by a unique CDR3 amino acid sequence together with V-J genes. Clonal expansion, Shannon diversity and CDR3 relatedness (CalcPairwiseDistances, ClusterSamples) were evaluated with VDJtools, and phylogenetic trees were built with CLCbio workbench. Expanded clones were defined as having at least 8 unique UMIs, based on coefficient-of-variation modelling across technical triplicates. The public reads were run again by TCRdb, first through fastp at Q25 and then through MiXCR, and only productive beta chains were kept. Rows are unified per CDR3 protein, each entry keeping the most common DNA and genes. The V and J calls and clone size come from TCRdb's table, not from the authors' own analysis. The sample yields roughly 100,000 distinct CDR3 sequences; 3.5% were counted once. 5% to 7.5% of the sample is in the top ten clones.

The TCR originated in a woman between 18 and 29 years old with multiple sclerosis. Sequenced input: PBMCs. The chain links TRBV12-3 or TRBV12-4 with TRBJ2-7; TRBD1 aligns with 8 central bases. This receptor carries the CDR3 CASSLGPGQDRYEQYF. The nucleotides are TGTGCCAGCAGTCTGGGGCCGGGACAGGACCGGTACGAGCAGTACTTC.